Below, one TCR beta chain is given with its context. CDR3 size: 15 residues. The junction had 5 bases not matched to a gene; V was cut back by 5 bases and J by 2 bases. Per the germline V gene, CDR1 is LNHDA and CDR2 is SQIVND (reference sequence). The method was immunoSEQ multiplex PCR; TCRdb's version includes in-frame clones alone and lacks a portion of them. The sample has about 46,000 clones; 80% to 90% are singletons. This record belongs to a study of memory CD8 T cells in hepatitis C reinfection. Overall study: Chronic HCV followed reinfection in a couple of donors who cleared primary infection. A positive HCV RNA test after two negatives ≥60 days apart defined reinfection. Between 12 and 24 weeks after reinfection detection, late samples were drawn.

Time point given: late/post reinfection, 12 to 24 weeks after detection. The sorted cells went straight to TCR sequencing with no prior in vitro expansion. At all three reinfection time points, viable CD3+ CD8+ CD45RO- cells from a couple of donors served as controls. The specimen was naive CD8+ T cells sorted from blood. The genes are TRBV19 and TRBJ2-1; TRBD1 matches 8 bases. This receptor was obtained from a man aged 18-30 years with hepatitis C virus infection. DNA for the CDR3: TGTGCCAGTAGTGGGGGACAGGAGGCCTACAATGAGCAGTTCTTC. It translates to CASSGGQEAYNEQFF.